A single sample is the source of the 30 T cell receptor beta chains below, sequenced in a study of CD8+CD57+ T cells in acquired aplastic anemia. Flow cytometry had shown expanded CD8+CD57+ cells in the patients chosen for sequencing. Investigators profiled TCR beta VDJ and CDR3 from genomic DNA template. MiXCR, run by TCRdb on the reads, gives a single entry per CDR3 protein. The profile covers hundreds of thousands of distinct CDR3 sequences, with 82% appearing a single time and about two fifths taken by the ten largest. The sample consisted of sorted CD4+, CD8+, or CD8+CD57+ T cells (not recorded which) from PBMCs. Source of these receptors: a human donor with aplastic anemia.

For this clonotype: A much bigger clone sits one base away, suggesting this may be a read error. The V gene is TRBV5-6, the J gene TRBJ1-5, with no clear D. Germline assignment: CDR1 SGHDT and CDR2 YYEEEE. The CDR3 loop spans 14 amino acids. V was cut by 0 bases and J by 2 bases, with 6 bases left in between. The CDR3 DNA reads TGTGCCAGCAGCTTGGAGATGGGCAATCAGCCCCAGCATTTT. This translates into CASSLEMGNQPQHF.

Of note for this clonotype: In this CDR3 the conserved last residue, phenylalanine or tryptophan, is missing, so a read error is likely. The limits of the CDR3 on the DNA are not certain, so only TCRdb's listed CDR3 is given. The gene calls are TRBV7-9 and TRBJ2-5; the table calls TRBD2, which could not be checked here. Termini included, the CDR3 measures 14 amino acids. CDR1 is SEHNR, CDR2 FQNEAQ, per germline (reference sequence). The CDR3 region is CASSLPRSGGTDEL.

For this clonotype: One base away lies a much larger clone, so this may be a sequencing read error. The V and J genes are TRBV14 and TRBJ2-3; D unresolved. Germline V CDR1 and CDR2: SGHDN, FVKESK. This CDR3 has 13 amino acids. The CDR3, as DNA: TGTGCCAGCAGCCAAGCCGGACGGACCTACGAGCATTTT. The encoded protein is CASSQAGRTYEHF.

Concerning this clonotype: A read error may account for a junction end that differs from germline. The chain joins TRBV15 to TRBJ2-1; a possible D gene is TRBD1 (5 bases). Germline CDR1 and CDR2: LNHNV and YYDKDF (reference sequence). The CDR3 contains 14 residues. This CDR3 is CATSLVTWGNAQFF. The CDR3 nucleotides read TGTGCCACCAGCTTAGTCACCTGGGGCAATGCGCAGTTCTTC.

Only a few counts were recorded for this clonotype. This CDR3 is CATSRDLSSYGYTF. The CDR3 DNA reads as TGTGCCACCAGCAGAGATCTTAGCAGCTATGGCTACACCTTC. The chain recombines TRBV15 with TRBJ1-2; D unclear. Trimming pared 0 bases from V and 4 bases from J, leaving 9 bases between. The CDR3 is made up of 14 amino acids. The germline V gene has CDR1 LNHNV and CDR2 YYDKDF (reference sequence).

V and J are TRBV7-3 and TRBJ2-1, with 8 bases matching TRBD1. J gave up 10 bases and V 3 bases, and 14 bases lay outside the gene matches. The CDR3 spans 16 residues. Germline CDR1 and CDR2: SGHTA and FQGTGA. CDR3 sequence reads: CASSFPGGADYGEQFF. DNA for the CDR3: TGTGCCAGCAGCTTTCCAGGGGGCGCCGACTATGGCGAGCAGTTCTTC. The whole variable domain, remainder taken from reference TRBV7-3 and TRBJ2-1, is GAGVSQTPSNKVTEKGKYVELRCDPISGHTALYWYRQSLGQGPEFLIYFQGTGAADDSGLPNDRFFAVRPEGSVSTLKIQRTERGDSAVYLCASSFPGGADYGEQFFGPGTRLTVL.

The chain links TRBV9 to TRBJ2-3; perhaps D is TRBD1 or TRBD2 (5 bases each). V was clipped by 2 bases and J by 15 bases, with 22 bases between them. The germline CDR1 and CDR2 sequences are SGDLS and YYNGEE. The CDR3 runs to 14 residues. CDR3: CASSVTSGRGNTYF. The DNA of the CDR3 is TGTGCCAGCAGCGTGACCTCAGGGAGAGGTAACACCTATTTT.

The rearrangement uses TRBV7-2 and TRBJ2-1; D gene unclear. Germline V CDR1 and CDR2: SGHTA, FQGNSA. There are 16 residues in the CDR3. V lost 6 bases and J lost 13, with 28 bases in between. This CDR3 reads CASSTPGSSYDEDQFF. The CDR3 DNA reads TGTGCCAGCAGTACCCCCGGAAGCTCCTACGACGAGGACCAGTTCTTC.

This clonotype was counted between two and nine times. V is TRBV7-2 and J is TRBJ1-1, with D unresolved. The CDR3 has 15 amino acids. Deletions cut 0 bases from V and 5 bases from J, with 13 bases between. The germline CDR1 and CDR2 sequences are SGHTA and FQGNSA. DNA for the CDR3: TGTGCCAGCAGCTTAGCGGGAGCAGCCGATACTGAAGCTTTCTTT. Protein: CASSLAGAADTEAFF. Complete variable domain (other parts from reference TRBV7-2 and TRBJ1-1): GAGVSQSPSNKVTEKGKDVELRCDPISGHTALYWYRQSLGQGLEFLIYFQGNSAPDKSGLPSDRFSAERTGGSVSTLTIQRTQQEDSAVYLCASSLAGAADTEAFFGQGTRLTVV.

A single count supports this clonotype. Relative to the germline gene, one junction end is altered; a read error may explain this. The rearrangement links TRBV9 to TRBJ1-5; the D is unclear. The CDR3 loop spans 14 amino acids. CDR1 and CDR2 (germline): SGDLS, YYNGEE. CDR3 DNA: TGTGCCAGCAGCGAGTCGCATAGCGGCGAGCGCTATGATTTT. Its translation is CASSESHSGERYDF. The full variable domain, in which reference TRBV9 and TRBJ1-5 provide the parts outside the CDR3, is DSGVTQTPKHLITATGQRVTLRCSPRSGDLSVYWYQQSLDQGLQFLIQYYNGEERAKGNILERFSAQQFPDLHSELNLSSLELGDSALYFCASSESHSGERYDFGDGTRLSIL.

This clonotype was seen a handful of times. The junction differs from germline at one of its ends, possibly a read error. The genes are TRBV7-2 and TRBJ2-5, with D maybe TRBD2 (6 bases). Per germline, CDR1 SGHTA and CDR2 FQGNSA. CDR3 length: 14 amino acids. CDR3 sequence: CATSIGGGQETQYF. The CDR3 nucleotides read TGTGCCACCAGCATAGGCGGAGGGCAAGAGACCCAGTACTTC.

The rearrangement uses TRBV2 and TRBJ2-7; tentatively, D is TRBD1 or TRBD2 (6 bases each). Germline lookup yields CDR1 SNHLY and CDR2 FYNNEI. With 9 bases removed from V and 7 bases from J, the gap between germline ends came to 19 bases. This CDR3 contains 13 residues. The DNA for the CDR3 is TGTGCCAGTAGGCACGGGGGCGGGGAAGAGCAGTACTTC. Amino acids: CASRHGGGEEQYF.

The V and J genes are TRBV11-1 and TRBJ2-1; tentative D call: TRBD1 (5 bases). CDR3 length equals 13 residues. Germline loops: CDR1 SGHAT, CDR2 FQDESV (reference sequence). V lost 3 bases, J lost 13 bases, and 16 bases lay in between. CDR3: CASSFQRRGGQFF. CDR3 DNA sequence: TGTGCCAGCAGCTTTCAAAGAAGGGGTGGACAGTTCTTC.

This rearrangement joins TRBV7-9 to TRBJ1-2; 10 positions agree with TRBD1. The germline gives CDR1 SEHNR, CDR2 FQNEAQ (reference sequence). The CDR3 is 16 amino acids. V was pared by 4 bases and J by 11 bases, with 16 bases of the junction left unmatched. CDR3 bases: TGTGCCAGCAGCTCGTCCGGGACAGGGGTCGCAGATACGTACACCTTC. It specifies CASSSSGTGVADTYTF. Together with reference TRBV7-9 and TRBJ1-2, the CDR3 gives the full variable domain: DTGVSQNPRHKITKRGQNVTFRCDPISEHNRLYWYRQTLGQGPEFLTYFQNEAQLEKSRLLSDRFSAERPKGSFSTLEIQRTEQGDSAMYLCASSSSGTGVADTYTFGSGTRLTVV.

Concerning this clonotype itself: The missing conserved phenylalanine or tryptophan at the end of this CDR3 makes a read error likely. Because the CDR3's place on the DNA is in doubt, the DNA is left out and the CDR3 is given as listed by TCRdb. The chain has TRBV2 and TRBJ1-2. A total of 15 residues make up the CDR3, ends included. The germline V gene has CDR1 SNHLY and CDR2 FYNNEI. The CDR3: CASSDGGIDEQFFTS.

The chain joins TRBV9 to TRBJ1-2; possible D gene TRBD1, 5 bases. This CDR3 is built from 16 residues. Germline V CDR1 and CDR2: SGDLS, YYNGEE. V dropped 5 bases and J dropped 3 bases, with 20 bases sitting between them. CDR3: CASSIGAWIPDYGYTF. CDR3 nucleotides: TGTGCCAGCAGTATTGGGGCCTGGATCCCTGACTATGGCTACACCTTC.

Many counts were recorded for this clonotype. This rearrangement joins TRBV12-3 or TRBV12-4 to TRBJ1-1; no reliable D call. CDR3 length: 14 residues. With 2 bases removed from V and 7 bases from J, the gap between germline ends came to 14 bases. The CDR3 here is CASSLTVYGDEAFF. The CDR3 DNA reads TGTGCCAGCAGTTTAACAGTGTACGGAGATGAAGCTTTCTTT.

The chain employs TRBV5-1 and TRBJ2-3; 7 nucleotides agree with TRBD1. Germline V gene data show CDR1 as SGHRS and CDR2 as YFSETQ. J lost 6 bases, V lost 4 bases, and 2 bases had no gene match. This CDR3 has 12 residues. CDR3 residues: CASSEDRDTQYF. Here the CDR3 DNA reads TGCGCCAGCAGCGAGGACAGGGATACGCAGTATTTT.

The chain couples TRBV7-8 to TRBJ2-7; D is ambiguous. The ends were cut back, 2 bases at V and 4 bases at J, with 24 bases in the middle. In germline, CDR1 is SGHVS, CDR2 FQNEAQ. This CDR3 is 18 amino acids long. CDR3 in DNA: TGTGCCAGCAGCTTACAGGCAGGCGCGGATACGCATTCTTACGAGCAGTACGTC. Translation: CASSLQAGADTHSYEQYV.

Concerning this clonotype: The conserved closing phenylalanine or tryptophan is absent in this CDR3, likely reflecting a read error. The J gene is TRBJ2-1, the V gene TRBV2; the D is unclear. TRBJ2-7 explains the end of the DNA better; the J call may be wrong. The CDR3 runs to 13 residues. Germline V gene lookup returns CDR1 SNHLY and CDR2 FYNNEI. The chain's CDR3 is CASSDVGIHEQYH. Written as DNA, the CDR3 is TGTGCCAGCAGTGATGTGGGGATCCATGAGCAGTACCAC.

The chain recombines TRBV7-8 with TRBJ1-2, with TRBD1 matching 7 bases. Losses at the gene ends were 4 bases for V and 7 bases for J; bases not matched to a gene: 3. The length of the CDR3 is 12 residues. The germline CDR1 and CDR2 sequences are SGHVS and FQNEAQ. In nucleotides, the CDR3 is TGTGCCAGCAGCTCACAGGGGTCTGGCTACACCTTC. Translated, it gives CASSSQGSGYTF.

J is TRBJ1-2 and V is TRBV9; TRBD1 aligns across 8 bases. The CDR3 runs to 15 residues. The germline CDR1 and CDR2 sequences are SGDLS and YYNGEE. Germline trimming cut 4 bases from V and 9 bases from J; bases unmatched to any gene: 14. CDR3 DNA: TGTGCCAGCAGCTGGGGACAGGACCCAAACGATAGCTACACCTTC. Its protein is CASSWGQDPNDSYTF.

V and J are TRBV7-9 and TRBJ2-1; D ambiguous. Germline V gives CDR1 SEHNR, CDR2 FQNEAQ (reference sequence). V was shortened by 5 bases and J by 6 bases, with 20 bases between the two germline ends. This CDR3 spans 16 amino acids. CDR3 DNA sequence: TGTGCCAGCAGCCTTCAAGACATCCGCGGTAGCAATGAGCAGTTCTTC. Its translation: CASSLQDIRGSNEQFF. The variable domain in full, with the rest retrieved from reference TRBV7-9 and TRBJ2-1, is DTGVSQNPRHKITKRGQNVTFRCDPISEHNRLYWYRQTLGQGPEFLTYFQNEAQLEKSRLLSDRFSAERPKGSFSTLEIQRTEQGDSAMYLCASSLQDIRGSNEQFFGPGTRLTVL.

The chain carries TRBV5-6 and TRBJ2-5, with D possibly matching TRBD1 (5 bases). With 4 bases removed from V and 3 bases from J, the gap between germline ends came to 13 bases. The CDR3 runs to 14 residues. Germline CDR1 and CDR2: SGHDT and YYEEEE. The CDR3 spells CASSPVDSKETQYF. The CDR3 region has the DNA TGTGCCAGCAGCCCAGTTGACAGCAAAGAGACCCAGTACTTC.

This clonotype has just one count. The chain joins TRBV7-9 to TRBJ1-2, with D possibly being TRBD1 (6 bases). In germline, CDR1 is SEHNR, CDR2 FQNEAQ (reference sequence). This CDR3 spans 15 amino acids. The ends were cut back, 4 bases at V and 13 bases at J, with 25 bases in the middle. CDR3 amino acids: CASSWARTENDGTTF. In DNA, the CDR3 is TGTGCCAGCAGCTGGGCCAGGACAGAAAACGACGGCACCACCTTC.

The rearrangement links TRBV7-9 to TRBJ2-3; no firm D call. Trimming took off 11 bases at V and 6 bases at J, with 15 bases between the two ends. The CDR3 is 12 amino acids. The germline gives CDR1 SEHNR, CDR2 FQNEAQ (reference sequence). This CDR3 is CAGRVGSDTQYF. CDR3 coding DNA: TGTGCCGGACGCGTAGGTTCCGATACGCAGTATTTT.

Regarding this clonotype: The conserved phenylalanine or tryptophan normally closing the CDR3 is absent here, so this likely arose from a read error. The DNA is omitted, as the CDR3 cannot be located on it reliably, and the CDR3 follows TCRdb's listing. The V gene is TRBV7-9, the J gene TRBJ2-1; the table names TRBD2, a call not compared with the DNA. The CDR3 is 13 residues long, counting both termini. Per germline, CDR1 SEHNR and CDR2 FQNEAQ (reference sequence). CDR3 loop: CASSRAGIEQFFG.

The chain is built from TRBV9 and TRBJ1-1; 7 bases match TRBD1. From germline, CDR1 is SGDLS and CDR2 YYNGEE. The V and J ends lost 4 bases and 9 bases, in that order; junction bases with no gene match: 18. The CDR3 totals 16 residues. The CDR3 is CASSPWSTGANVQAFF. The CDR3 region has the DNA TGTGCCAGCAGCCCCTGGAGCACAGGGGCCAACGTCCAAGCTTTCTTT.

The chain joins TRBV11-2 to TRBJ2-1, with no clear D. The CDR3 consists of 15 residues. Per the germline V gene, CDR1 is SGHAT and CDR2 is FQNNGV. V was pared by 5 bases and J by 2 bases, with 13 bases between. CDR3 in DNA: TGTGCCAGCAGCGAATACCAGAGCGCCTACAATGAGCAGTTCTTC. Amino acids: CASSEYQSAYNEQFF.

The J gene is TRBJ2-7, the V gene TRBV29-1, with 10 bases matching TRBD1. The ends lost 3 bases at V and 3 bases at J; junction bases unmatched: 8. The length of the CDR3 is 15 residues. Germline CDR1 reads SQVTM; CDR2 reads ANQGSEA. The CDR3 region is CSVDARGDRGYEQYF. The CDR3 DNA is TGCAGCGTTGACGCCCGAGGGGACAGGGGCTACGAGCAGTACTTC.